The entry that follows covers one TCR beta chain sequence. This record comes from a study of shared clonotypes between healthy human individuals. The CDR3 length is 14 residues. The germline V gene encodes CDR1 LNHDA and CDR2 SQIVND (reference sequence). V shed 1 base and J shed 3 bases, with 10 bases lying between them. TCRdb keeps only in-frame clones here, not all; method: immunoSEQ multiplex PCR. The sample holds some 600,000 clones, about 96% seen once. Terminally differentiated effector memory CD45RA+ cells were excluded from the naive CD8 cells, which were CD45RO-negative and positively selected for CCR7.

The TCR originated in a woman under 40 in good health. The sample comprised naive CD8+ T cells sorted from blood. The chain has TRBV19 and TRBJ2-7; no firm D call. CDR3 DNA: TGTGCCAGTAGTATAGTGCTGGGTGACTACGAGCAGTACTTC. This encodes CASSIVLGDYEQYF.